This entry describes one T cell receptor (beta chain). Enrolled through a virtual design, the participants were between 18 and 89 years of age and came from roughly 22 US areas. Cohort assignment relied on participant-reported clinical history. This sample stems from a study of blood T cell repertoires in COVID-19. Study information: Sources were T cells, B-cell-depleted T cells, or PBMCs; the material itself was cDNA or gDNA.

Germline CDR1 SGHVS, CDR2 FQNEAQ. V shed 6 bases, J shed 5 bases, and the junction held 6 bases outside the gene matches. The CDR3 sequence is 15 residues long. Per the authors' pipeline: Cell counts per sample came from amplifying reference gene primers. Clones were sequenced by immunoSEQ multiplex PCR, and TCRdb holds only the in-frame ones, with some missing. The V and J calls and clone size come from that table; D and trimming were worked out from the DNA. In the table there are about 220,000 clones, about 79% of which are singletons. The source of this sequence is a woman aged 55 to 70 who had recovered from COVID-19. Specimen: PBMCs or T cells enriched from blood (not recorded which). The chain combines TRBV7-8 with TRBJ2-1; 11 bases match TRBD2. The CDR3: CASRPTSGRHNEQFF. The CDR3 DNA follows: TGTGCCAGCAGGCCCACTAGCGGGAGACACAATGAGCAGTTCTTC.